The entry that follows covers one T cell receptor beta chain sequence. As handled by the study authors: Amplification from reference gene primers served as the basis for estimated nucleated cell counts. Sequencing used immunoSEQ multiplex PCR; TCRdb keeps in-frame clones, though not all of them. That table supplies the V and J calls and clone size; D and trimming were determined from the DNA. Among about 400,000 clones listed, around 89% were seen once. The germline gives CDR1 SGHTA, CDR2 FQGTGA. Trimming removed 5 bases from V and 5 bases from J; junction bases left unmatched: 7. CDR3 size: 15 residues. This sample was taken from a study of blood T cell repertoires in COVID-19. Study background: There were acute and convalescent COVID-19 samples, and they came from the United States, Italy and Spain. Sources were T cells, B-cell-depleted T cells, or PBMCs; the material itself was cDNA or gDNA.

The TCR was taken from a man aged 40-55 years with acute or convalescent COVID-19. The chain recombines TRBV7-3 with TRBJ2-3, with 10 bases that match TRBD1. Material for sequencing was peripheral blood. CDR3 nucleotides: TGTGCCAGCAGCACGACAGGGGGCGTCGGAGATACGCAGTATTTT. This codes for CASSTTGGVGDTQYF. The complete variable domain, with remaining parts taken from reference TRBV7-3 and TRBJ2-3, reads GAGVSQTPSNKVTEKGKYVELRCDPISGHTALYWYRQSLGQGPEFLIYFQGTGAADDSGLPNDRFFAVRPEGSVSTLKIQRTERGDSAVYLCASSTTGGVGDTQYFGPGTRLTVL.